This T cell receptor (beta chain) is drawn from a study of T-cell memory formation after mild COVID-19. Germline CDR1 and CDR2: SQVTM and ANQGSEA. The CDR3 has 13 amino acids. The V segment lost 7 bases and the J segment 5 bases; nucleotides outside the gene matches: 6. TCRdb fed the 5' RACE reads into MiXCR, producing one record per CDR3 protein. This sample has nearly 200,000 distinct CDR3 sequences, with about 17% found just once. There are many counts of this clonotype. The V call is TRBV29-1, the J call TRBJ2-3; 10 bases match TRBD1. This clonotype was sampled from an adult woman who had mild COVID-19 (a few samples of this study predate the infection). Cell type and time point are not known. Input material: PBMCs or a T cell subset sorted from them (not recorded which). The CDR3 DNA reads as TGCAGCGCCCGGGACAGGGGATTAGATACGCAGTATTTT. It specifies CSARDRGLDTQYF.